These 2 T cell receptor beta chains were all obtained from the same sample, sequenced in a study of T cell responses to AZD1222 COVID-19 vaccine. Profiled with immunoSEQ multiplex PCR; TCRdb holds only in-frame clones, not every one. The sample comprises 85,000 to 110,000 clones, roughly nine tenths of which are singletons, and about 48% rests with the top ten. The sample in question was peripheral blood, obtained on day 0 of AZD1222 vaccination. The receptors originated from an adult in good health.

The chain's CDR3 is CASSVVGSSDTQYF. In DNA, the CDR3 is TGTGCCAGCAGCGTAGTTGGCAGCTCAGATACGCAGTATTTT. The chain employs TRBV9 and TRBJ2-3; D uncertain. This CDR3 spans 14 amino acids. V shed 0 bases and J shed 4 bases, with 9 bases lying between them. Germline assignment: CDR1 SGDLS and CDR2 YYNGEE.

The chain links TRBV15 to TRBJ2-1; D call uncertain. The V gene lost 1 base and the J gene lost 6 bases, with 13 bases spanning the gap. Per germline, CDR1 LNHNV and CDR2 YYDKDF (reference sequence). This CDR3 comprises 15 residues. The chain's CDR3 is CATSRGQEQTNEQFF. The CDR3 coding sequence is TGTGCCACCAGCAGAGGGCAGGAGCAAACCAATGAGCAGTTCTTC. Drawing the rest from reference TRBV15 and TRBJ2-1, the complete variable domain is DAMVIQNPRYQVTQFGKPVTLSCSQTLNHNVMYWYQQKSSQAPKLLFHYYDKDFNNEADTPDNFQSRRPNTSFCFLDIRSPGLGDTAMYLCATSRGQEQTNEQFFGPGTRLTVL.